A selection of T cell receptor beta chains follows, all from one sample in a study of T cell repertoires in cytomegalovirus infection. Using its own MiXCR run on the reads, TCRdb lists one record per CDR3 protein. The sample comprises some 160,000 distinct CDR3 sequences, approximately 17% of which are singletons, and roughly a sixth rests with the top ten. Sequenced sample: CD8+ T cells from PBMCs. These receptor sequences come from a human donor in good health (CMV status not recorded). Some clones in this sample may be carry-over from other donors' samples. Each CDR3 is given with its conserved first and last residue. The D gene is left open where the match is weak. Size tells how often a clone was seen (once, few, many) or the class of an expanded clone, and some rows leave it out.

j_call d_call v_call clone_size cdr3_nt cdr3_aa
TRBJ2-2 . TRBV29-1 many TGCAGCGGAGGGACCGGGGAGCTGTTTTTT CSGGTGELFF
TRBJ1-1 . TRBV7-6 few TGTGCCAGCAGTTGGGGCAGTATGAACACTGAAGCTTTCTTT CASSWGSMNTEAFF
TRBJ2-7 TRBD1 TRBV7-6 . TGTGCCAGCAGCTATGGGACAGGGGGAGTTTACGAGCAGTACTTC CASSYGTGGVYEQYF
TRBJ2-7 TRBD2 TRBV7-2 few TGTGCCAGCAGCTTAGGCTTTCCAGACGGGAGGGTTCCCTACGAGCAGTACTTC CASSLGFPDGRVPYEQYF
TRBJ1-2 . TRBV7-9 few TGTGCCAGCTTGGGAAAGGGGTTTTCGGACTATGGCTACACCTTC CASLGKGFSDYGYTF
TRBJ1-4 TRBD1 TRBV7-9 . TGTGCCAGCAGCGCACAGGGGGCAGGGGAAAAACTGTTTTTT CASSAQGAGEKLFF
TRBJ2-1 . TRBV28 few TGTGCCAGCGAAACACGGATACTAGTATACAATGAGCAGTTCTTC CASETRILVYNEQFF
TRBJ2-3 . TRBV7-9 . TGTGCCAGCAGACACACAGATACGCAGTATTTT CASRHTDTQYF
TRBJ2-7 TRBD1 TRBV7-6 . TGTGCCAGCAGCTTAGCCTCAGGACAGGACTGGTACGAGCAGTACTTC CASSLASGQDWYEQYF
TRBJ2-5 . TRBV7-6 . TGTGCCAGCAGCTTAATCACATCCGCCACTCAAGAGACCCAGTACTTC CASSLITSATQETQYF
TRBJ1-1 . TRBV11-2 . TGTGCCAGCAGCATACTCGGGGGCCCGAACACTGAAGCTTTCTTT CASSILGGPNTEAFF
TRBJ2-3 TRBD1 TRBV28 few TGTGCCAGCAGTTTACCAAGGGCCCTCCGGGACAGGGAGATGAGAGATACGCAGTATTTT CASSLPRALRDREMRDTQYF
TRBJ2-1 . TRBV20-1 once TGCAGTGCTCGGCCCGTGGGGGGGCGGGAGCAGTTCTTC CSARPVGGREQFF
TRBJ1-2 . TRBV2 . TGTGCCAGCAGTGCCTGGACGGCGGAGGAAGATGGCTACACCTTC CASSAWTAEEDGYTF
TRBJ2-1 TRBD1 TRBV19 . TGTGCCAGTAGTCTTGGACAGGGGGGCAATGAGCAGTTCTTC CASSLGQGGNEQFF
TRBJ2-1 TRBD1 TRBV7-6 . TGTGCCAGCAGCCCCCTTATCACAGGGGACGCGGGCAATGAGCAGTTCTTC CASSPLITGDAGNEQFF
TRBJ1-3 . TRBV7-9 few TGTGCCAGCAGCCCAGGGACCTTGGGGGCGCCTGGAAACACCATATATTTT CASSPGTLGAPGNTIYF
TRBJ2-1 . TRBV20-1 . TGCAGTGCTAGGGGATCCCCAGGGGCCCCGGGAAATGAGCAGTTCTTC CSARGSPGAPGNEQFF
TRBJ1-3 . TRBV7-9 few TGTGCCAGCAGAATCGGTCTCGACACAAACACCATATATTTT CASRIGLDTNTIYF
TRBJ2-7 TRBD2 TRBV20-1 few TGCAGTGCTAGGTTAGCGGGGAGCTCCTACGAGCAGTACTTC CSARLAGSSYEQYF
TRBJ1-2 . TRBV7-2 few TGTGCCAGCAGCTTGGACCTCCTAAACTATGGCTACACCTTC CASSLDLLNYGYTF
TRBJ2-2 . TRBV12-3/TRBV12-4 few TGTGCCAGCAGCCCCATTAGGCCCCAGAGAACACAGAACACCGGGGAGCTGTTTTTT CASSPIRPQRTQNTGELFF
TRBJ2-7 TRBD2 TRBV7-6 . TGTGCCAGCAGCTTAGATCTGAGTAGCGGGCGCGAGCAGTACTTC CASSLDLSSGREQYF